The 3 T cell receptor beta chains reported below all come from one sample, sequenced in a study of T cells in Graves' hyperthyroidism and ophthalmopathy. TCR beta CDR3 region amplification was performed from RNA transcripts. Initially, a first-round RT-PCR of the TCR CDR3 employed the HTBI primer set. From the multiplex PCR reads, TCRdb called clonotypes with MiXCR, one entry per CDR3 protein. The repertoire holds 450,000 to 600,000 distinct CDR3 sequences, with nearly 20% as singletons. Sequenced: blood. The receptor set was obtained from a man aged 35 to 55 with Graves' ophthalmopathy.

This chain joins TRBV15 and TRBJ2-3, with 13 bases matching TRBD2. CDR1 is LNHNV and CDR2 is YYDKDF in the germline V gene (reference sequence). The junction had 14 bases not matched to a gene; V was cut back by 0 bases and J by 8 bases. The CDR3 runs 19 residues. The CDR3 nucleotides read TGTGCCACCAGCAGAGATCGTCGGACTAGCGGGGGCCCCCGTACTACGCAGTATTTT. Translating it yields CATSRDRRTSGGPRTTQYF.

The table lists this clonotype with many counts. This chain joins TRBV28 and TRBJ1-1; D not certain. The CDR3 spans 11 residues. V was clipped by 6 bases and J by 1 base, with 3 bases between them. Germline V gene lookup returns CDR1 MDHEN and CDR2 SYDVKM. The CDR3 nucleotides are TGTGCCAGCAGGGAGAACACTGAAGCTTTCTTT. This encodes CASRENTEAFF.

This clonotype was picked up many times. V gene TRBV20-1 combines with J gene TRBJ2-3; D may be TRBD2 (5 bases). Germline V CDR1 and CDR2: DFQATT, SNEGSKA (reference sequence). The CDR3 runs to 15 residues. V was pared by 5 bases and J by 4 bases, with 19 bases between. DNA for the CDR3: TGCAGTGCTTCCGCTGGTGGGAGTAGGTCAGATACGCAGTATTTT. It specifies CSASAGGSRSDTQYF.